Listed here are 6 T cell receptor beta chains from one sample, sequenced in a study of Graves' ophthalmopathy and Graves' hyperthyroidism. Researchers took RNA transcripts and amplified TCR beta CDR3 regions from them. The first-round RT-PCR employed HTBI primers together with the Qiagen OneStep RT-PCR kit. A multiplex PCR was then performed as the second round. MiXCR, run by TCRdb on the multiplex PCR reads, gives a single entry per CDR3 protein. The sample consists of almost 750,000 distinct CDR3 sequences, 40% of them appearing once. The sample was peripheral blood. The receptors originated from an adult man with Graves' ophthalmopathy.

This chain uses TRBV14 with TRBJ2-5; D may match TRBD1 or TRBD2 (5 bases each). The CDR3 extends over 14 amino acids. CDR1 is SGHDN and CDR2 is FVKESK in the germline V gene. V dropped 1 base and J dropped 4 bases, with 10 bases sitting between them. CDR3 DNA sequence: TGTGCCAGCAGCCAAGCCCCGGGGCGAGAGACCCAGTACTTC. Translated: CASSQAPGRETQYF. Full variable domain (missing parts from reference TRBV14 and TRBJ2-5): EAGVTQFPSHSVIEKGQTVTLRCDPISGHDNLYWYRRVMGKEIKFLLHFVKESKQDESGMPNNRFLAERTGGTYSTLKVQPAELEDSGVYFCASSQAPGRETQYFGPGTRLLVL.

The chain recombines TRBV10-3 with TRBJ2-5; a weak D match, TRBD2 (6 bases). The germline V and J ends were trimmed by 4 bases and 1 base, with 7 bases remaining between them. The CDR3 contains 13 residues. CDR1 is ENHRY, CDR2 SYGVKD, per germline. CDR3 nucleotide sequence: TGTGCCATCAGTGTAGCGGTCCAAGAGACCCAGTACTTC. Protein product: CAISVAVQETQYF.

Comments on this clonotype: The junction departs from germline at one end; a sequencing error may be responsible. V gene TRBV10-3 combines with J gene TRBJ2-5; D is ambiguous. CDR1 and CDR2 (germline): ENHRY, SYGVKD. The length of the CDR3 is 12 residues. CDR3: CAVSGAQETQYF. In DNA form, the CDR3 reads TGTGCCGTCAGTGGCGCCCAAGAGACCCAGTACTTC.

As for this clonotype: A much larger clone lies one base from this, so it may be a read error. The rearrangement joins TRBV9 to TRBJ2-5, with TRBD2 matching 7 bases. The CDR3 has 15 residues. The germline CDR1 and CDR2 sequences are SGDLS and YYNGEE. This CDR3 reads CASRATASGQETQCF. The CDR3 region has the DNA TGTGCCAGCAGGGCAACGGCTAGCGGACAAGAGACCCAGTGCTTC.

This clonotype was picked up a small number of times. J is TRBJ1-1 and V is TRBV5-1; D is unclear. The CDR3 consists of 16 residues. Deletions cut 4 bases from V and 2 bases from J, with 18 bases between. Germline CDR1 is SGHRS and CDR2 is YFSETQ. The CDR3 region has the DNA TGCGCCAGCAGCCCTGGAGGTAGTAGAGTAAACACTGAAGCTTTCTTT. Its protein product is CASSPGGSRVNTEAFF.

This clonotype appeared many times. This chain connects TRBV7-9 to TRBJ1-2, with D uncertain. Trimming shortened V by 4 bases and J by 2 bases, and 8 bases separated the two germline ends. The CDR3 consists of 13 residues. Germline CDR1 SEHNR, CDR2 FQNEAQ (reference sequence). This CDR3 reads CASSSPLNYGYTF. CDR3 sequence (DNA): TGTGCCAGCAGCTCCCCGCTCAACTATGGCTACACCTTC.